The present T cell receptor (beta chain) was sequenced within a study of CD8+CD57+ T cells in acquired aplastic anemia (dated by TCRdb to about 2018). Concerning the study at large: Extracted DNA from sorted CD4+ and CD8+ cells averaged about 3.4 ug, ranging from about 0.19 to 30 ug. The paper's findings and limits, for the study overall: Fewer than 30 CD8+ CDR3 sequences were found in both patients and controls but appeared to be highly expressed in patients and within the immunodominant clones of the patients. CD8+ Simpson's diversity did not differ significantly between patients and healthy controls (P=0.060).

Comments on this clonotype: Its binding antigen is unknown. Base qualities are not at hand, and no much larger clone is one base apart.

TCR beta VDJ combination and CDR3 sequence profiling used genomic DNA as the template. TCR repertoire sequencing was run on an Illumina HiSeq 2000. The original pipeline was this. TRBV/TRBJ rearrangement plots, CDR3 size and DJ length profiles, and Simpson's diversity index were used to assess repertoires. The immunodominant clone was defined as the most abundant DNA sequence in deep sequencing data. CDR3 amino acid sequences were checked for sharing between subjects and were compared against published repertoires and the VDJdb database. TCRdb's own reprocessing of the public reads used fastp at Q25 and MiXCR and kept productive beta chains. Identical CDR3 proteins give one entry, which carries the most common genes and DNA. The V and J calls and clone size are TCRdb's, not the authors'. This sample holds about 270,000 distinct CDR3 sequences; roughly half were observed only once. Jointly, the top ten make up around 7.6% of the sample.

Trimmed from V: 4 bases; trimmed from J: 3 bases; junction bases lacking a gene match: 5. The CDR3 runs 14 amino acids, cysteine and phenylalanine included. Of all the DNA, just the CDR3 is kept, 42 bases in frame from base 1. Looking up the germline V gene (reference sequence) yields CDR1 DFQATT and CDR2 SNEGSKA. In this study, sorted CD4+ and CD8+ T cells from the blood of healthy subjects and of severe aplastic anemia patients had their TCR repertoires deep-sequenced. Ficoll-Paque density gradient centrifugation was used to isolate peripheral blood mononuclear cells. Before DNA was extracted, CD4+ and CD8+ T cells were sorted using either FACS or magnetic beads.

This receptor was taken from a human donor with severe aplastic anemia or a healthy control (not recorded which). In this chain, TRBV20-1 is recombined with TRBJ2-7; TRBD2 fits 11 bases in the junction. Sequences were obtained from sorted CD4+, CD8+, or CD8+CD57+ T cells (not recorded which) from PBMCs. Here is the DNA: TGCAGTGCTACGGGACTAGCGGTGATCTACGAGCAGTACTTC. Its coded protein is CSATGLAVIYEQYF.